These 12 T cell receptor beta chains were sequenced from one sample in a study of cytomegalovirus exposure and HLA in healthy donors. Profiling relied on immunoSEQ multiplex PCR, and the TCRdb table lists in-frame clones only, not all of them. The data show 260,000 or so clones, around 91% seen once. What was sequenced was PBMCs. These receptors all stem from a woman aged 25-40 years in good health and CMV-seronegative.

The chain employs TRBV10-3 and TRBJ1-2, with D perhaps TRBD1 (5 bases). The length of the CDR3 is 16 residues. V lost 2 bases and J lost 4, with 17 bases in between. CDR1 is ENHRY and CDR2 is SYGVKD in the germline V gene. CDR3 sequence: CAISEPNRMTFYGYTF. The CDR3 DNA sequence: TGTGCCATCAGTGAGCCTAACAGGATGACATTCTATGGCTACACCTTC.

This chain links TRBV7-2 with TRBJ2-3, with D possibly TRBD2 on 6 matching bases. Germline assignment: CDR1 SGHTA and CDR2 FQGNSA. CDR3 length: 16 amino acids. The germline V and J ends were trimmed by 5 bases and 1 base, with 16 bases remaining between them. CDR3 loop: CASSRLSGVGTDTQYF. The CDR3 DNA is TGTGCCAGCAGCCGGCTTTCGGGAGTCGGCACAGATACGCAGTATTTT.

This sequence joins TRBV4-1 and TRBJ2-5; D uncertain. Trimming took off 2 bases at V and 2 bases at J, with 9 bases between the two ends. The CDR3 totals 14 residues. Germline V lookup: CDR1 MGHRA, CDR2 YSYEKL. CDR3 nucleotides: TGCGCCAGCAGCCAATTTCACTATCAAGAGACCCAGTACTTC. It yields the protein CASSQFHYQETQYF.

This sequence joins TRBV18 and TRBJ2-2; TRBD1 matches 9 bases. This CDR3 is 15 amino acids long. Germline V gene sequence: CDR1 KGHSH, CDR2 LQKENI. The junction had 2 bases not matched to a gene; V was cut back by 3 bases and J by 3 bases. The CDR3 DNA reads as TGTGCCAGCTCACCGCGGACAGGGGACACCGGGGAGCTGTTTTTT. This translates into CASSPRTGDTGELFF.

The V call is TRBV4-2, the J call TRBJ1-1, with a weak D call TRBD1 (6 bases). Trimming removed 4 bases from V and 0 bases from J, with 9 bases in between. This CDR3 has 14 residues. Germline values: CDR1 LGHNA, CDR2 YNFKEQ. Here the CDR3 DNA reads TGTGCCAGCAGCCCAGGGGACTTGAACACTGAAGCTTTCTTT. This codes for CASSPGDLNTEAFF.

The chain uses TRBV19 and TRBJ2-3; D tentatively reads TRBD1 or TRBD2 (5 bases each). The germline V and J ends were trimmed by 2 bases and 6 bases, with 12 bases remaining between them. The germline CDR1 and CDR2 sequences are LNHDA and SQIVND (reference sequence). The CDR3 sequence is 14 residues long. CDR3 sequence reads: CASSIMQGADTQYF. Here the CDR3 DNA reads TGTGCCAGTAGTATAATGCAGGGAGCGGATACGCAGTATTTT.

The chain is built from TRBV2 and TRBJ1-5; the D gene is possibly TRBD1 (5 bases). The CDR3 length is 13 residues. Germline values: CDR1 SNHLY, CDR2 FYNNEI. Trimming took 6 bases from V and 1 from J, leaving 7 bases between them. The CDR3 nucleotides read TGTGCCAGCAGGGGGGACAGCAATCAGCCCCAGCATTTT. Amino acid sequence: CASRGDSNQPQHF.

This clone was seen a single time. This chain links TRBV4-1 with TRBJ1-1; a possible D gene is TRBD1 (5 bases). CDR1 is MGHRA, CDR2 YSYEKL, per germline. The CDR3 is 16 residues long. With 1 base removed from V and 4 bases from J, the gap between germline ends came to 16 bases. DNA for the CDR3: TGCGCCAGCAGCCAAGTTCCGGGCCCGGGGGGCACTGAAGCTTTCTTT. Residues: CASSQVPGPGGTEAFF.

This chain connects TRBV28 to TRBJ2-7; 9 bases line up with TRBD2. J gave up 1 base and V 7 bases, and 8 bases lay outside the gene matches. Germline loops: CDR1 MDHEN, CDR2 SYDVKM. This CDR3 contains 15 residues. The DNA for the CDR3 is TGTGCCAGCACAAGACTTACTAGCGGGTCCTACGAGCAGTACTTC. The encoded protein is CASTRLTSGSYEQYF.

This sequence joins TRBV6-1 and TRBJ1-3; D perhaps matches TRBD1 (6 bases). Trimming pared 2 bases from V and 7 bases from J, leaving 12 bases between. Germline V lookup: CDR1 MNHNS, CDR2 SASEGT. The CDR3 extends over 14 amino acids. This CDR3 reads CASSEIGRGNTIYF. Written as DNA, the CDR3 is TGTGCCAGCAGTGAAATCGGCAGGGGCAACACCATATATTTT.

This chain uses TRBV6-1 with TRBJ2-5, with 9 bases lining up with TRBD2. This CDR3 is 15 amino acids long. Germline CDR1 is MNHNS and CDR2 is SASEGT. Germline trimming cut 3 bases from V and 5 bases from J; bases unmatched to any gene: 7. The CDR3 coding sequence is TGTGCCAGCAGTGAGTCTAGCGGGACGGTGGAGACCCAGTACTTC. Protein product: CASSESSGTVETQYF.

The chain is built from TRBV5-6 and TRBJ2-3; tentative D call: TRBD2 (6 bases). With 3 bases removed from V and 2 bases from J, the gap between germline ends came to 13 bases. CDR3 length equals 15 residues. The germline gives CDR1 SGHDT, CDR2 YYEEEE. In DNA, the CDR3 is TGTGCCAGCAGCTCCACGGAGGGGTTCACAGATACGCAGTATTTT. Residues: CASSSTEGFTDTQYF.